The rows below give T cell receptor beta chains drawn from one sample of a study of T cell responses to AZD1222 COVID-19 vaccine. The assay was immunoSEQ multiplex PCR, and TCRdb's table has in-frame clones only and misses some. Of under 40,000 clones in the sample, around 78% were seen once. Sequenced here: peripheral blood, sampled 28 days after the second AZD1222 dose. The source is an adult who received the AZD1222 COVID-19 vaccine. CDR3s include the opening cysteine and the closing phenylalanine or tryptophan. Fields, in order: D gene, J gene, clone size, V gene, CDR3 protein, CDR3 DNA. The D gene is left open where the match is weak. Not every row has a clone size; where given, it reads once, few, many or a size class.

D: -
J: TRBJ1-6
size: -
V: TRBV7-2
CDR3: CASSSNSISPLHF
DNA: TGTGCCAGCAGCTCCAATTCTATTTCACCCCTCCACTTT

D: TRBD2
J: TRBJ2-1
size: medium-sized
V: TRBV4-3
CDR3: CASSQDRGGRTYNEQFF
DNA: TGCGCCAGCAGCCAAGATCGTGGCGGGAGGACCTACAATGAGCAGTTCTTC

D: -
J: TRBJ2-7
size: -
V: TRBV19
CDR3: CASSPQGLGYEQYF
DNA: TGTGCCAGTAGTCCGCAGGGACTGGGCTACGAGCAGTACTTC

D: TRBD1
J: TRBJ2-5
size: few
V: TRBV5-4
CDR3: CASSKQGALETQYF
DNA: TGTGCCAGCAGTAAACAGGGGGCTTTGGAGACCCAGTACTTC

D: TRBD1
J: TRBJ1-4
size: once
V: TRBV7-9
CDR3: CASSSGQGNNEKLFF
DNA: TGTGCCAGCAGCTCGGGACAGGGGAATAATGAAAAACTGTTTTTT

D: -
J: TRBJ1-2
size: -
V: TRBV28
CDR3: CASSSLAPYGYTF
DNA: TGTGCCAGCAGTTCTCTGGCCCCCTATGGCTACACCTTC

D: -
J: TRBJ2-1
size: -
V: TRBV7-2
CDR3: CASSTASRDEQFF
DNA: TGTGCCAGCAGCACCGCTAGCCGCGATGAGCAGTTCTTC

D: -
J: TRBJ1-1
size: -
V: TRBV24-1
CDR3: CATSGGALSTEAFF
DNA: TGTGCCACCAGTGGAGGAGCCTTGAGCACTGAAGCTTTCTTT

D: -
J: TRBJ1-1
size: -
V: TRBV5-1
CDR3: CASSTQTGGAEAFF
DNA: TGCGCCAGCAGCACTCAAACCGGGGGGGCTGAAGCTTTCTTT

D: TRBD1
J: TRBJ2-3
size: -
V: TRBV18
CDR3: CASSSRTGGLTDTQYF
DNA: TGTGCCAGCTCATCTCGGACAGGGGGCTTAACAGATACGCAGTATTTT

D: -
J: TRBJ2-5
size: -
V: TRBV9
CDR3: CASSVGMVETQYF
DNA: TGTGCCAGCAGCGTGGGTATGGTGGAGACCCAGTACTTC

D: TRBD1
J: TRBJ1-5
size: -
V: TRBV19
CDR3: CASSIDPPGRGDQPQHF
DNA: TGTGCCAGTAGTATAGATCCACCGGGCAGGGGGGATCAGCCCCAGCATTTT

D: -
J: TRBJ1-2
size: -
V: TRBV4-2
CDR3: CASSQDTPGRGYTF
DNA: TGTGCCAGCAGCCAAGATACCCCAGGGCGCGGCTACACCTTC

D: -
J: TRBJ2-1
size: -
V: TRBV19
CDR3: CASRDRNAYNEQFF
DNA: TGTGCCAGTAGAGACAGGAACGCCTACAATGAGCAGTTCTTC

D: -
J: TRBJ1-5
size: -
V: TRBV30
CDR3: CAWSLRNNQPQHF
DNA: TGTGCCTGGAGCCTTCGCAACAATCAGCCCCAGCATTTT

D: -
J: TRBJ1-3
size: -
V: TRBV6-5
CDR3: CASSYSANAGNTIYF
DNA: TGTGCCAGCAGTTACTCAGCGAACGCTGGAAACACCATATATTTT

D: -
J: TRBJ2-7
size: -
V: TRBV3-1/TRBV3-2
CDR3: CASSQDPPPDGYEQYF
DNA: TGTGCCAGCAGCCAAGATCCCCCGCCGGATGGCTACGAGCAGTACTTC

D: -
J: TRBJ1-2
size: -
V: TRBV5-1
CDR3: CASSLDQEAVYGYTF
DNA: TGCGCCAGCAGCCTGGACCAGGAGGCGGTCTATGGCTACACCTTC

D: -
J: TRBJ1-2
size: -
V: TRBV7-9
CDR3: CASSSLPIGGHGYTF
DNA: TGTGCCAGCAGCTCACTCCCGATCGGCGGCCATGGCTACACCTTC

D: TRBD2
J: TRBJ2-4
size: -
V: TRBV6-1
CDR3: CASLLAGEVKNIQYF
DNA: TGTGCCAGCCTCCTAGCGGGGGAGGTCAAAAACATTCAGTACTTC

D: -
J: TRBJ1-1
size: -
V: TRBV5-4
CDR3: CASSLEVRGTEAFF
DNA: TGTGCCAGCAGCTTGGAAGTCAGGGGCACTGAAGCTTTCTTT

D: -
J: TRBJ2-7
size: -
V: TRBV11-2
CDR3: CASSLGLGTYEQYF
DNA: TGTGCCAGCAGCTTAGGTCTGGGAACCTACGAGCAGTACTTC

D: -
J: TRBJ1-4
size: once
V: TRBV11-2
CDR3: CASSFTTGLKEKLFF
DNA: TGTGCCAGCAGCTTTACAACAGGGCTAAAAGAAAAACTGTTTTTT

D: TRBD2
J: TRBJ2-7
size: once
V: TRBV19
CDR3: CASSPGLAGGYEQYF
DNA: TGTGCCAGTAGTCCGGGACTAGCGGGGGGATACGAGCAGTACTTC

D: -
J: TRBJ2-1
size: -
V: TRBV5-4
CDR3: CASSLASYNEQFF
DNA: TGTGCCAGCAGCTTGGCTTCCTACAATGAGCAGTTCTTC

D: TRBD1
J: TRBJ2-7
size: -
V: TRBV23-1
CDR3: CASSQSFPGQGAHEQYF
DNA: TGCGCCAGCAGTCAATCGTTCCCGGGACAGGGGGCCCACGAGCAGTACTTC

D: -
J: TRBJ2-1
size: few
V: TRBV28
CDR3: CASARLGSYNEQFF
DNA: TGTGCCAGCGCCCGGCTGGGGTCCTACAATGAGCAGTTCTTC

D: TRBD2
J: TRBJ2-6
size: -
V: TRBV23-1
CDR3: CASSHLAGCSGANVLTF
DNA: TGCGCCAGCAGTCACCTAGCGGGGTGCTCTGGGGCCAACGTCCTGACTTTC

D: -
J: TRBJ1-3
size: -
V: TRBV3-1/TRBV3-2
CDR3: CASSSQQPRGGGNTIYF
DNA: TGTGCCAGCAGCTCCCAGCAGCCAAGAGGGGGAGGAAACACCATATATTTT

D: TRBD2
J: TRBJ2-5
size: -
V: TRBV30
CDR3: CAWRTSGSVAQYF
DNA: TGTGCCTGGAGGACTAGCGGGAGTGTAGCCCAGTACTTC

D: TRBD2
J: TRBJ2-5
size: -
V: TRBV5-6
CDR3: CASSFPRREKETQYF
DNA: TGTGCCAGCAGCTTCCCGCGGCGGGAGAAAGAGACCCAGTACTTC

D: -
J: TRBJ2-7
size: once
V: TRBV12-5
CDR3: CASGLGFRGFGEQYF
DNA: TGTGCTAGTGGTTTGGGATTTCGGGGCTTCGGCGAGCAGTACTTC

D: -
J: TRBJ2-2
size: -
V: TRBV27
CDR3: CASSFKSTGELFF
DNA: TGTGCCAGCAGTTTTAAGTCCACCGGGGAGCTGTTTTTT

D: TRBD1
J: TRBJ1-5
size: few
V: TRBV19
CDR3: CASTNRGNQPQHF
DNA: TGTGCCAGTACGAACAGGGGTAATCAGCCCCAGCATTTT

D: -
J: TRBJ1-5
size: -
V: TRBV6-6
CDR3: CATRDGNQPQHF
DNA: TGTGCCACCCGGGACGGTAATCAGCCCCAGCATTTT

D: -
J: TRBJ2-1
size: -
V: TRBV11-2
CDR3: CASRHEGHEQFF
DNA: TGTGCCAGCAGGCATGAGGGTCATGAGCAGTTCTTC

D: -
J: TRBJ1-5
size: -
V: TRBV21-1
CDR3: CASSTRQDNQPQHF
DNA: TGTGCCAGCAGCACTCGACAGGACAATCAGCCCCAGCATTTT

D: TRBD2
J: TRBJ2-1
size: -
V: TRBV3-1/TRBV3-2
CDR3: CASSRRTSGSLDEQFF
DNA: TGTGCCAGCAGCCGCCGGACTAGCGGGAGTTTGGATGAGCAGTTCTTC

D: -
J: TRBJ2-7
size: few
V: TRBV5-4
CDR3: CASKSVRWSLGGFYEQYF
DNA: TGTGCCAGCAAATCGGTGCGCTGGTCTCTCGGTGGGTTTTACGAGCAGTACTTC

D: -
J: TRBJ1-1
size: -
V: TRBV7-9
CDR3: CASSYTQGANTEAFF
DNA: TGTGCCAGCAGCTATACGCAGGGTGCGAACACTGAAGCTTTCTTT

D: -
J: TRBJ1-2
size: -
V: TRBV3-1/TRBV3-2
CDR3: CASSQVKGYTGYTF
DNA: TGTGCCAGCAGCCAAGTTAAGGGGTATACTGGCTACACCTTC

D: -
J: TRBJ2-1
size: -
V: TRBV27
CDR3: CASSLSRVYEQFF
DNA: TGTGCCAGCAGTTTATCGAGGGTGTATGAGCAGTTCTTC

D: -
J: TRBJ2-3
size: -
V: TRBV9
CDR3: CASSVVPEGWDTQYF
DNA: TGTGCCAGCAGCGTAGTCCCAGAAGGTTGGGATACGCAGTATTTT

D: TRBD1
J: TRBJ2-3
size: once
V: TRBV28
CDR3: CASSLRAGGADTQYF
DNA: TGTGCCAGCAGTTTAAGGGCAGGGGGCGCAGATACGCAGTATTTT

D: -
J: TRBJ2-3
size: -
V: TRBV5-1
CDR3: CASSEKGRQAAGDTQYF
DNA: TGCGCCAGCAGCGAAAAGGGAAGACAGGCCGCCGGAGATACGCAGTATTTT

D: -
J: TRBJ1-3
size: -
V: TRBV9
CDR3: CASSLSKDSGNTIYF
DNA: TGTGCCAGCAGCCTATCGAAAGACTCTGGAAACACCATATATTTT

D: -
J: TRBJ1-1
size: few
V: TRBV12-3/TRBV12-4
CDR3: CASRYRNTEAFF
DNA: TGTGCCAGTAGGTACAGGAACACTGAAGCTTTCTTT

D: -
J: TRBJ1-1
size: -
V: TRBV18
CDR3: CASSPELNTEAFF
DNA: TGTGCCAGCTCACCAGAATTAAACACTGAAGCTTTCTTT